These T cell receptor beta chains were read from a single sample in a study of shared T cell receptors in the human thymus. Assay used: immunoSEQ multiplex PCR; TCRdb lists only in-frame clones, some missing. The data hold hundreds of thousands of clones, with more than 70% observed a single time. A further study also used this sample, focusing on human thymus T cells.

Sequenced material: thymocytes. The receptors here all came from a boy in the first two years of life with a congenital heart defect. CDR3s leave out the opening cysteine and the closing phenylalanine or tryptophan. The order of the fields is J gene, V gene, CDR3 protein.

TRBJ1-3,TRBV4-1,ASSEDRTSGNTIY
TRBJ1-5,TRBV28,ASSLWGSGSNQPQH
TRBJ2-3,TRBV7-9,ASSLVGRAGDTQY
TRBJ1-3,TRBV27,ASSLTRGSGNTIY
TRBJ2-5,TRBV28,ASDKAGGGVWKETQY
TRBJ2-5,TRBV28,ASSPRDSHTETQY
TRBJ2-5,TRBV19,ASSIALLASETQY
TRBJ1-1,TRBV4-3,ASSGATEAF
TRBJ2-7,TRBV19,ASSPTRLFYEQY
TRBJ2-1,TRBV5-1,ASSLWDWGGANNEQF
TRBJ2-1,TRBV18,ASSPPLRTAPQSNEQF
TRBJ2-4,TRBV7-9,ASSTRTGTAKNIQY
TRBJ2-2,TRBV28,ASSLYPRCTGELF
TRBJ2-7,TRBV5-3,ARSWDRVPYEQY